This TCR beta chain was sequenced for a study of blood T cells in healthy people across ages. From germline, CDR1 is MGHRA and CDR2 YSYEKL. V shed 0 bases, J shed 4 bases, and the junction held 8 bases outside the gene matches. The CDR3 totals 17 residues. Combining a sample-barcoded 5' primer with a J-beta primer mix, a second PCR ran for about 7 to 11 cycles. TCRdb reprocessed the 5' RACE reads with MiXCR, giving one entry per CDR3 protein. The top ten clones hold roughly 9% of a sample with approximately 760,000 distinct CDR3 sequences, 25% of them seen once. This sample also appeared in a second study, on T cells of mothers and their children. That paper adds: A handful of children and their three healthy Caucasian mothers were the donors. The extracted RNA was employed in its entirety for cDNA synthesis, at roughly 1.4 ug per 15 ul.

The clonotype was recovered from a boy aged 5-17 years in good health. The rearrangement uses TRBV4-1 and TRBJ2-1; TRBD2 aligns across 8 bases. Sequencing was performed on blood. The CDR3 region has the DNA TGCGCCAGCAGCCAAGATGCAGCGGGGGATCTTTACAATGAGCAGTTCTTC. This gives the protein CASSQDAAGDLYNEQFF.